The 2 T cell receptor beta chains below all came from one sample that was sequenced in a study of neurological immune-mediated disorders. Each CDR3 protein is one row after TCRdb ran MiXCR on the 5' RACE reads. The repertoire holds 28,000 or so distinct CDR3 sequences, with 10% to 15% as singletons. Source material: PBMCs. Receptors were obtained from a man in his sixties in good health.

There are many counts of this clonotype. The chain joins TRBV5-1 to TRBJ2-3; 7 positions match TRBD1. Per the germline V gene, CDR1 is SGHRS and CDR2 is YFSETQ. The CDR3 extends over 16 amino acids. Trimming at V came to 2 bases and at J to 3 bases, leaving 9 bases not matched to a gene. CDR3 in amino acids: CASSFTGVRPTDTQYF. The CDR3 nucleotides read TGCGCCAGCAGCTTCACAGGGGTTCGCCCGACAGATACGCAGTATTTT.

This clonotype was seen many times. V is TRBV7-2 and J is TRBJ2-1, with a tentative D call TRBD1 (5 bases). The V gene lost 5 bases and the J gene lost 2 bases, with 7 bases spanning the gap. Germline-derived CDR1 and CDR2 are SGHTA and FQGNSA. The CDR3 contains 13 residues. The CDR3 DNA is TGTGCCAGCAGCAAGGACACCTACAATGAGCAGTTCTTC. Translation gives CASSKDTYNEQFF.